This TCR beta chain is drawn from a study of T cells in Graves' hyperthyroidism and ophthalmopathy. Study conclusions and caveats: Before onset, by a median of about six months, the model predicted ophthalmopathy.

What was amplified from RNA transcripts were TCR beta CDR3 regions. HTBI primers were the set used in a first-round RT-PCR of the TCR CDR3. TCRdb re-derived calls from the multiplex PCR reads in MiXCR, one entry per CDR3 protein. Here the sample spans more than 300,000 distinct CDR3 sequences, less than 15% being singletons. An absence of ophthalmopathy progression within 18 months meant stable Graves' hyperthyroidism. Per germline, CDR1 LNHDA and CDR2 SQIVND (reference sequence). Between the trimmed V and J ends, which lost 6 bases and 0 bases, there was a span of 12 bases. There are 14 residues in the CDR3. Comment on this clonotype: The target antigen is unknown.

The chain links TRBV19 to TRBJ2-7, with D perhaps matching TRBD1 or TRBD2 (5 bases each). Sequences were obtained from blood. This clonotype originated in a woman under 30 with Graves' hyperthyroidism. CDR3 loop: CASRTDGASYEQYF. The CDR3 bases are TGTGCCAGTAGGACGGACGGGGCCTCCTACGAGCAGTACTTC. The entire variable domain, with the rest obtained from reference TRBV19 and TRBJ2-7, is as follows: DGGITQSPKYLFRKEGQNVTLSCEQNLNHDAMYWYRQDPGQGLRLIYYSQIVNDFQKGDIAEGYSVSREKKESFPLTVTSAQKNPTAFYLCASRTDGASYEQYFGPGTRLTVT.